The rows below give T cell receptor beta chains drawn from one sample of a study of T-cell reconstitution after alpha-beta-depleted transplantation in children. MiXCR, applied by TCRdb to the PCR reads, yields one record per CDR3 protein. The sample holds approximately 250,000 distinct CDR3 sequences, roughly 24% seen once. The sequenced sample was PBMCs, obtained before TCRalphabeta/CD19-depleted stem cell transplant. The source is a girl between 2 and 10 years old with Fanconi anemia, due to receive a stem cell transplant. CDR3s include the opening cysteine and the closing phenylalanine or tryptophan. The D gene is left open where the match is weak. Where a row states a size, it is once, few, many or the class of an expanded clone; other rows omit it.

abundance: many; d_gene: NA; j_gene: TRBJ2-7; v_gene: TRBV6-5; CDR3nt: TGTGCCAGCAGTTATGGGGTATCCTACGAGCAGTACTTC; CDR3aa: CASSYGVSYEQYF
abundance: NA; d_gene: NA; j_gene: TRBJ1-2; v_gene: TRBV6-1; CDR3nt: TGTGCCAGCCAGCCACCATCGAGGACTGGCTATGGCTACACCTTC; CDR3aa: CASQPPSRTGYGYTF
abundance: NA; d_gene: TRBD2; j_gene: TRBJ2-1; v_gene: TRBV20-1; CDR3nt: TGCAGTGCTAGCCCCCTGACTAGCGGGAGTTACAATGAGCAGTTCTTC; CDR3aa: CSASPLTSGSYNEQFF
abundance: many; d_gene: NA; j_gene: TRBJ2-2; v_gene: TRBV29-1; CDR3nt: TGCAGCGTGAGAGTCGTTTATGGCGGCGGTCTTAGCACCGGGGAGCTGTTTTTT; CDR3aa: CSVRVVYGGGLSTGELFF
abundance: few; d_gene: NA; j_gene: TRBJ2-5; v_gene: TRBV6-5; CDR3nt: TGTGCCAGCAGTTACGGGGGAGTTGGGGGGACCCAGTACTTC; CDR3aa: CASSYGGVGGTQYF
abundance: NA; d_gene: NA; j_gene: TRBJ2-1; v_gene: TRBV6-1; CDR3nt: TGTGCCAGCAGTCAATCCGCCGACAGTCTGCTTATGGGGTCCTACAATGAGCAGTTCTTC; CDR3aa: CASSQSADSLLMGSYNEQFF
abundance: many; d_gene: NA; j_gene: TRBJ2-2; v_gene: TRBV29-1; CDR3nt: TGCAGCGTTGCCAGCAACACCGGGGAGCTGTTTTTT; CDR3aa: CSVASNTGELFF
abundance: many; d_gene: TRBD2; j_gene: TRBJ2-7; v_gene: TRBV10-3; CDR3nt: TGTGCCATCAGTGGCCCCTTCGGATTTAGCGGGGACCATTACGAGCAGTACTTC; CDR3aa: CAISGPFGFSGDHYEQYF
abundance: NA; d_gene: NA; j_gene: TRBJ2-1; v_gene: TRBV6-2/TRBV6-3; CDR3nt: TGTGCCAGCAGTTACTCTTCTCCCAATGAGCAGTTCTTC; CDR3aa: CASSYSSPNEQFF
abundance: few; d_gene: NA; j_gene: TRBJ1-1; v_gene: TRBV29-1; CDR3nt: TGCAGCGTTCCAGAGGGGACTGAAGCTTTCTTT; CDR3aa: CSVPEGTEAFF
abundance: once; d_gene: NA; j_gene: TRBJ2-3; v_gene: TRBV7-2; CDR3nt: TGTGCCAGCAGCTGGGGGGAGGACACAGATACGCAGTATTTT; CDR3aa: CASSWGEDTDTQYF
abundance: NA; d_gene: NA; j_gene: TRBJ1-1; v_gene: TRBV4-1; CDR3nt: TGCGCCAGCAGCCAGAATGTCATGAACACTGAAGCTTTCTTT; CDR3aa: CASSQNVMNTEAFF
abundance: NA; d_gene: TRBD2; j_gene: TRBJ2-1; v_gene: TRBV7-9; CDR3nt: TGTGCCACCCACCAGCGGGAGCAACGAGATGAGCAGTTCTTC; CDR3aa: CATHQREQRDEQFF
abundance: many; d_gene: NA; j_gene: TRBJ2-3; v_gene: TRBV20-1; CDR3nt: TGCAGTGCTAGAGTAGCGGCGAGATCAATTCTCACAGATACGCAGTATTTT; CDR3aa: CSARVAARSILTDTQYF
abundance: few; d_gene: NA; j_gene: TRBJ2-7; v_gene: TRBV29-1; CDR3nt: TGCAGCGTTGTAGGCATTCGCGCCTACGAGCAGTACTTC; CDR3aa: CSVVGIRAYEQYF
abundance: many; d_gene: NA; j_gene: TRBJ1-2; v_gene: TRBV4-2; CDR3nt: TGTGCCAGCACCGAGGACAGTCCTAACTATGGCTACACCTTC; CDR3aa: CASTEDSPNYGYTF
abundance: few; d_gene: NA; j_gene: TRBJ1-1; v_gene: TRBV28; CDR3nt: TGTGCCAGCAGTTTTCCGGGATCTGAAGCTTTCTTT; CDR3aa: CASSFPGSEAFF